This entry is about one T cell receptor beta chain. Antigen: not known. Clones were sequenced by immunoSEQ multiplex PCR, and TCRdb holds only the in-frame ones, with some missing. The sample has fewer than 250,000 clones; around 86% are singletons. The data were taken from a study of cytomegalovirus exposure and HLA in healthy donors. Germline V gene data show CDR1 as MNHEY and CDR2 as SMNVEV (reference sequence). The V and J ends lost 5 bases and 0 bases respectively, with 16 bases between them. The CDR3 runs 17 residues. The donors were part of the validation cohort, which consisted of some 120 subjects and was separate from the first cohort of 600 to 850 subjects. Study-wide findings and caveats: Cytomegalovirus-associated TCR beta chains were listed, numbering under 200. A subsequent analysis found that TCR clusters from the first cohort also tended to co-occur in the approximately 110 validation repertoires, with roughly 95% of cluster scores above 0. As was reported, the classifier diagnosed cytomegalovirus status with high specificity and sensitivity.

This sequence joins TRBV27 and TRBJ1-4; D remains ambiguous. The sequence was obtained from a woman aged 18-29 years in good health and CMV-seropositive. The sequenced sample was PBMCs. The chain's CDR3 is CASSQRFEGTTNEKLFF. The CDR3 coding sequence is TGTGCCAGCAGTCAGCGTTTTGAGGGAACAACTAATGAAAAACTGTTTTTT.